The clone carrying this TCR beta chain has more than one count but fewer than ten. The CDR3 sequence is 15 residues long. V lost 2 bases and J 1 base, leaving 9 bases between the germline ends. CDR1 and CDR2 from the germline V gene are SGHVS and FQNEAQ. The time point: patch test 1, 2 weeks after DPC sensitization. Treatment given: therapeutic diphenylcyclopropenone sensitization with weekly scalp DPC. The sample comes from a study of human T cells and chemical hapten exposure. TCRdb reprocessed the RACE reads via MiXCR and lists one record per CDR3 protein. There are some 350,000 distinct CDR3 sequences in the sample; around 6.9% occur only once, and more than 7% lies in the top ten.

The source is a woman between 18 and 29 years old with alopecia areata. Some clones in this sample may be carry-over from other donors' samples. V usage is TRBV7-8 and J usage is TRBJ1-5; tentative D call: TRBD1 (5 bases). The sequencing used whole blood, collected in connection with sensitization to the hapten diphenylcyclopropenone (DPC). The CDR3: CASSLKRQSNQPQHF. DNA for the CDR3: TGTGCCAGCAGCTTAAAGAGACAGAGCAATCAGCCCCAGCATTTT. Full variable domain (missing parts from reference TRBV7-8 and TRBJ1-5): GAGVSQSPRYKVAKRGQDVALRCDPISGHVSLFWYQQALGQGPEFLTYFQNEAQLDKSGLPSDRFFAERPEGSVSTLKIQRTQQEDSAVYLCASSLKRQSNQPQHFGDGTRLSIL.